This entry concerns a single TCR beta chain. Its antigen is not identified. The data originate from a study of Graves' ophthalmopathy and Graves' hyperthyroidism. Notes on the study in general: For separating ophthalmopathy from stable hyperthyroidism, a 13-signature model gave 85% to 90% sensitivity and about 80% specificity.

V shed 0 bases, J shed 7 bases, and the junction held 10 bases outside the gene matches. The CDR3 has 17 residues. Per the germline V gene, CDR1 is SEHNR and CDR2 is FQNEAQ (reference sequence). RNA served as the template for amplifying TCR beta CDR3 regions. Second-round multiplex PCR came after first-round RT-PCR with HTBI primers. From the multiplex PCR reads, TCRdb called clonotypes with MiXCR, one entry per CDR3 protein. The sample has about 640,000 distinct CDR3 sequences, about two fifths seen once. Sequencing was carried out using peripheral blood. This TCR was sampled from an adult man with Graves' ophthalmopathy. This chain links TRBV7-9 with TRBJ1-3, with 9 bases lining up with TRBD1. For the CDR3, the DNA is TGTGCCAGCAGCTTAGCAGGGGGACAGGGAAAGATGAACACCATATATTTT. Translating gives CASSLAGGQGKMNTIYF.